The 3 T cell receptor beta chains reported below all come from one sample, sequenced in a study of T cell repertoires and HLA-DP antigens. What these receptors recognize is not known. Using immunoSEQ multiplex PCR, the repertoire was profiled, and TCRdb retains in-frame clones only, with some absent. Among about 110,000 clones listed, 80% to 95% were seen once. Sequencing was performed on CD4+ T cells from PBMCs. The receptors here all came from a woman younger than 35 in good health and CMV-seronegative.

V gene TRBV6-5 combines with J gene TRBJ2-5; TRBD1 aligns across 9 bases. The ends lost 0 bases at V and 6 bases at J; junction bases unmatched: 2. Per the germline V gene, CDR1 is MNHEY and CDR2 is SVGAGI. This CDR3 is built from 14 residues. The CDR3 loop reads CASSYSYRGQTQYF. As DNA, the CDR3 is TGTGCCAGCAGTTACTCCTACAGGGGGCAGACCCAGTACTTC.

This clone is a singleton in its sample. The chain uses TRBV2 and TRBJ1-2; weak D call: TRBD1 (6 bases). The germline CDR1 and CDR2 sequences are SNHLY and FYNNEI. V lost 3 bases and J lost 8, with 16 bases in between. The CDR3 is made up of 14 amino acids. CDR3: CASSDGRGPLGYTF. In nucleotides, the CDR3 is TGTGCCAGCAGTGATGGCAGGGGCCCCCTGGGCTACACCTTC.

CDR3 loop: CASSANSAQNIQYF. DNA of the CDR3: TGTGCCAGCAGCGCCAATTCGGCCCAAAACATTCAGTACTTC. The chain combines TRBV9 with TRBJ2-4, with D unclear. The CDR3 totals 14 residues. CDR1 SGDLS and CDR2 YYNGEE come from the germline V gene. Trimming took 3 bases from V and 5 from J, leaving 12 bases between them.